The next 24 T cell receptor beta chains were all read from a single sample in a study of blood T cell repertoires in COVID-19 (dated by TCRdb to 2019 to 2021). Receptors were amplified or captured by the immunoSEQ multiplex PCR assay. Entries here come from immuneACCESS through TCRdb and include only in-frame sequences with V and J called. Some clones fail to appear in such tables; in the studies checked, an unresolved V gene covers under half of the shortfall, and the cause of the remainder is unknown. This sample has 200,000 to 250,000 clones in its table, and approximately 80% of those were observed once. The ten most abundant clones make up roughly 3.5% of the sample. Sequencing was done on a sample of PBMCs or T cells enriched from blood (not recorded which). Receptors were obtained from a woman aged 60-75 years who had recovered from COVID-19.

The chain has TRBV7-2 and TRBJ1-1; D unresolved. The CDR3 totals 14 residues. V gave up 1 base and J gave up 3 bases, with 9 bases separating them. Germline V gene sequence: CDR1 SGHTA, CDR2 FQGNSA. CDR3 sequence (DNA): TGTGCCAGCAGCTTAGGAGGGATCTACACTGAAGCTTTCTTT. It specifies CASSLGGIYTEAFF. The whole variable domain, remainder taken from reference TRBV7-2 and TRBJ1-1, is GAGVSQSPSNKVTEKGKDVELRCDPISGHTALYWYRQSLGQGLEFLIYFQGNSAPDKSGLPSDRFSAERTGGSVSTLTIQRTQQEDSAVYLCASSLGGIYTEAFFGQGTRLTVV.

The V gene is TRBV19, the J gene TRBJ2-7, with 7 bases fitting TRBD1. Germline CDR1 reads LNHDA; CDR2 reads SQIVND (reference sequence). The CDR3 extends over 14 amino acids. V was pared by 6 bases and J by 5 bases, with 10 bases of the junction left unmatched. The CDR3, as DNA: TGTGCCAGTAGATCGACAGGGAGTGAGGACGAGCAGTACTTC. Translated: CASRSTGSEDEQYF.

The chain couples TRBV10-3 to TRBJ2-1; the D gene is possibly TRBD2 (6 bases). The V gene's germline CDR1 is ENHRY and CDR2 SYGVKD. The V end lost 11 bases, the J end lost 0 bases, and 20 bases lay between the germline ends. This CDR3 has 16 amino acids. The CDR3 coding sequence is TGTGCCGTCCGGGGGTCAGGCGACCGCTCCTACAATGAGCAGTTCTTC. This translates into CAVRGSGDRSYNEQFF.

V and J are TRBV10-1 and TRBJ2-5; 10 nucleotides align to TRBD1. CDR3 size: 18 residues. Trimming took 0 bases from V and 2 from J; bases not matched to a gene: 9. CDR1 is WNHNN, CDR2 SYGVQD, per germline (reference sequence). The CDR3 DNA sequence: TGCGCCAGCAGTGAGTCGAAGGGGACAGGGGCCATGCAAGAGACCCAGTACTTC. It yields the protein CASSESKGTGAMQETQYF.

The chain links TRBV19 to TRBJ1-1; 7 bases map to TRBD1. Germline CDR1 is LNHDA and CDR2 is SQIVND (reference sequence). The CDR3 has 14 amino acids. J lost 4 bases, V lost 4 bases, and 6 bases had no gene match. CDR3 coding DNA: TGTGCCAGTAGTAGACAGGGATGGGGCACTGAAGCTTTCTTT. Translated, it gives CASSRQGWGTEAFF.

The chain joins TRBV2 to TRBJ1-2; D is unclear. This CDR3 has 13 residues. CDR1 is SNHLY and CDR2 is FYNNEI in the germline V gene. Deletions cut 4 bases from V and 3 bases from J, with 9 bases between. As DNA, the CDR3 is TGTGCCAGCAGTGTTGACAACGACTATGGCTACACCTTC. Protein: CASSVDNDYGYTF.

The CDR3 coding sequence is TGTGCCAGCAGCTTAGCAGCAGGGTTGGGTGAAAAACTGTTTTTT. The encoded protein is CASSLAAGLGEKLFF. The chain employs TRBV7-8 and TRBJ1-4; perhaps TRBD1 as D (5 bases). CDR1 and CDR2 (germline): SGHVS, FQNEAQ. The CDR3 is 15 residues long. The V gene lost 0 bases and the J gene lost 7 bases, with 12 bases spanning the gap.

The CDR3 sequence: CASSLAGGLLSYEQYF. CDR3 DNA sequence: TGCGCCAGCAGCTTGGCGGGGGGACTCCTCTCCTACGAGCAGTACTTC. The V call is TRBV5-1, the J call TRBJ2-7; 7 nucleotides align to TRBD2. V lost 0 bases to trimming and J lost 0 bases; unmatched junction nucleotides: 6. The CDR3 length is 16 residues. Germline V gene sequence: CDR1 SGHRS, CDR2 YFSETQ.

CDR3 sequence reads: CAIRGQGSGQPQHF. The CDR3 coding sequence is TGTGCCATCAGGGGACAGGGATCTGGGCAGCCCCAGCATTTT. This chain uses TRBV10-3 with TRBJ1-5; 9 nucleotides align to TRBD1. CDR3 length equals 14 residues. Germline assignment: CDR1 ENHRY and CDR2 SYGVKD. The V segment lost 6 bases and the J segment 7 bases; nucleotides outside the gene matches: 7.

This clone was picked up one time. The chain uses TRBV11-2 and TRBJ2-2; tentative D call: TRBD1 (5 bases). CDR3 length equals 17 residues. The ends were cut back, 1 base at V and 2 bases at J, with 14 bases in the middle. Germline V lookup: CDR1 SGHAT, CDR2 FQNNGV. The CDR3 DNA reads TGTGCCAGCAGCTTAGTCCGGACATCCGTAAACACCGGGGAGCTGTTTTTT. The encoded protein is CASSLVRTSVNTGELFF.

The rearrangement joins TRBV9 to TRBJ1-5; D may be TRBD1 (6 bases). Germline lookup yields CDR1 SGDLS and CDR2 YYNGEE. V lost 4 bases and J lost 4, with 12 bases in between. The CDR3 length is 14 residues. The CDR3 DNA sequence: TGTGCCAGCAGCCTTACAGGGACAAATCAGCCCCAGCATTTT. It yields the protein CASSLTGTNQPQHF.

CDR3 sequence (DNA): TGCGCCAGCAGTGAGTCCTTTCCCGGACAGGGTACTGATACGCAGTATTTT. Protein: CASSESFPGQGTDTQYF. The chain uses TRBV10-1 and TRBJ2-3; 8 bases match TRBD1. Germline-derived CDR1 and CDR2 are WNHNN and SYGVQD (reference sequence). Trimming cost V 0 bases and J 6 bases; bases outside gene matches: 11. CDR3 length equals 17 residues.

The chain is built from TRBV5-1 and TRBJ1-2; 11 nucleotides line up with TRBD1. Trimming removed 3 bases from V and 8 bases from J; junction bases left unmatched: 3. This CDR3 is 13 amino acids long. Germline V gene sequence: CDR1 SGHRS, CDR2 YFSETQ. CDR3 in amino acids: CASSSGTGGGYTF. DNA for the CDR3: TGCGCCAGCAGCTCAGGGACAGGGGGAGGCTACACCTTC.

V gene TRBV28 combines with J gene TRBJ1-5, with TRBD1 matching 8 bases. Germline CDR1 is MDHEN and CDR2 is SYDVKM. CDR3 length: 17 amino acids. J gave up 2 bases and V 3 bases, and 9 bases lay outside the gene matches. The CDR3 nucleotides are TGTGCCAGCAGTTTGCTATCACAGGGGGGGGGCAATCAGCCCCAGCATTTT. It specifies CASSLLSQGGGNQPQHF.

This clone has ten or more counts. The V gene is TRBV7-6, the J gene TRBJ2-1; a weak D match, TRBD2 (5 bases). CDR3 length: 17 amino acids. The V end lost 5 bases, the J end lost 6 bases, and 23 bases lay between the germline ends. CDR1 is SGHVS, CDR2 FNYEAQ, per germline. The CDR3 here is CASSPDSFLGAGNEQFF. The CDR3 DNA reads TGTGCCAGCAGCCCAGACTCGTTTTTGGGTGCGGGCAATGAGCAGTTCTTC.

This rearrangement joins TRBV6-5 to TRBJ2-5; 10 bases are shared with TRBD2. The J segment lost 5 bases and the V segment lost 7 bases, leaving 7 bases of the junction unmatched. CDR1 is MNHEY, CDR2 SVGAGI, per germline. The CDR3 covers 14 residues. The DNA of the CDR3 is TGTGCCAGCACATCGAGCGGGAGGGGGGAGACCCAGTACTTC. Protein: CASTSSGRGETQYF.

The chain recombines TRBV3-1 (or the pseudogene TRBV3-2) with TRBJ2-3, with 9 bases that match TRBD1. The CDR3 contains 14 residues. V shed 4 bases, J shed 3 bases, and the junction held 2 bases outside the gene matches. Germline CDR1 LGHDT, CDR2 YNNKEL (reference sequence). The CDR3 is CASSRGQGTDTQYF. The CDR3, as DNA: TGTGCCAGCAGCCGGGGACAGGGTACAGATACGCAGTATTTT.

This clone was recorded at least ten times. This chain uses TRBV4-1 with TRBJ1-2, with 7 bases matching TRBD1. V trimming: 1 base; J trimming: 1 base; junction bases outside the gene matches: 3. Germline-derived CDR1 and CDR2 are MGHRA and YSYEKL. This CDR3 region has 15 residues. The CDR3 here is CASSQVAGGNYGYTF. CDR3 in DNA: TGCGCCAGCAGCCAAGTGGCAGGGGGTAACTATGGCTACACCTTC.

CDR3 coding DNA: TGTGCCAGCTGGCGACAGGTAGGTCAGCCCCAGCATTTT. Its protein product is CASWRQVGQPQHF. The rearrangement uses TRBV7-2 and TRBJ1-5, with TRBD1 as a possible D gene (6 bases). CDR1 is SGHTA, CDR2 FQGNSA, per germline. Trimming pared 8 bases from V and 6 bases from J, leaving 14 bases between. The CDR3 runs 13 residues.

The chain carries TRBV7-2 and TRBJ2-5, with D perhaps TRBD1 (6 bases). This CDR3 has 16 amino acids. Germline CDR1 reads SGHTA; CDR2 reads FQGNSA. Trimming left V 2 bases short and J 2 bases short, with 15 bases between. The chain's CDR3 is CASSLNSQGSQETQYF. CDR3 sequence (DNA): TGTGCCAGCAGCTTAAATTCGCAGGGGTCTCAAGAGACCCAGTACTTC.

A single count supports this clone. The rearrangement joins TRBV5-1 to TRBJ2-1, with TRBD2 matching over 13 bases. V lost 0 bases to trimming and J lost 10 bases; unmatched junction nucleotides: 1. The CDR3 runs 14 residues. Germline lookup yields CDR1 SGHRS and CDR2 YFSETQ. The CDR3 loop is CASSLGTSGREQFF. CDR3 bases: TGCGCCAGCAGCTTGGGGACTAGCGGGAGAGAGCAGTTCTTC.

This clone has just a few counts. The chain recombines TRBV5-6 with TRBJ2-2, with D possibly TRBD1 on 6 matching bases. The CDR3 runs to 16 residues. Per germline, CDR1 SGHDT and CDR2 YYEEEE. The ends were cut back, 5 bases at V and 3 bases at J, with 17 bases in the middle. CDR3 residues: CASSYPQGRDTGELFF. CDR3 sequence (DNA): TGTGCCAGCAGTTACCCACAGGGCCGGGACACCGGGGAGCTGTTTTTT.

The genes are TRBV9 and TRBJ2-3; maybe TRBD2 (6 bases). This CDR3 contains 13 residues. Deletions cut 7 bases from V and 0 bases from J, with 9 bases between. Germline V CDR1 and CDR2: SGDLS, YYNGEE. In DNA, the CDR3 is TGTGCCAGCCGGAGGGAAAGCACAGATACGCAGTATTTT. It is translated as CASRRESTDTQYF.

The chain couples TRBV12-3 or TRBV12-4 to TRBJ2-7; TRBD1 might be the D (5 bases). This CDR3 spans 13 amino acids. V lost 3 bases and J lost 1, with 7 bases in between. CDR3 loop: CASSFRGSYEQYF. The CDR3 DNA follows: TGTGCCAGCAGTTTTAGGGGTTCCTACGAGCAGTACTTC.